The entry that follows covers one T cell receptor beta chain sequence. Its target is not known. These data belong to a study of human T cells and chemical hapten exposure. About the study: Skin on the upper inner arm, roughly 2 cm by roughly 2 cm in size, was sensitized with 2% DPC. Across samples, TCR yields varied, mostly owing to small differences in pooled library volumes. Application of 0.01% DPC to the upper back was done by patch test, with a reading at 6 days.

Trimming removed 1 base from V and 0 bases from J, with 4 bases in between. There are 13 residues in the CDR3. CDR1 is SGHDT, CDR2 YYEEEE, per germline. Study-wide results and limits: Expanded TCRs created a significantly greater count of big CDR3 similarity clusters than controls did.

One entry per CDR3 protein results from TCRdb running MiXCR on the RACE reads. In the table there are roughly 100,000 distinct CDR3 sequences, around 9.3% of which are singletons. Time point meaning: patch test 2, 6 weeks after DPC sensitization. Documented treatment: therapeutic diphenylcyclopropenone sensitization with weekly scalp DPC. The receptor was isolated from a woman in her thirties or forties with alopecia areata. Some clones in this sample may be carry-over from other donors' samples. The specimen comprised whole blood, sampled in connection with sensitization to the hapten diphenylcyclopropenone (DPC). The chain combines TRBV5-6 with TRBJ2-5; unclear D gene. The CDR3 DNA reads TGTGCCAGCAGCTTGTGGAACCAAGAGACCCAGTACTTC. Translated: CASSLWNQETQYF.